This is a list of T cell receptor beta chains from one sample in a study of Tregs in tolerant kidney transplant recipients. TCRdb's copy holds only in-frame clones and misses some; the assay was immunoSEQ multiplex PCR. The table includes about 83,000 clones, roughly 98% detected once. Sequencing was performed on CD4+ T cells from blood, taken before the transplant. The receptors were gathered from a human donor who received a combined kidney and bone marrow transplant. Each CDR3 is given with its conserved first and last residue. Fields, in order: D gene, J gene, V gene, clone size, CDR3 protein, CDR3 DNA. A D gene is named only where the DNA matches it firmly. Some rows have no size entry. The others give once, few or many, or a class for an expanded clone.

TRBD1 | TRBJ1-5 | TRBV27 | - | CASSPGTGNQPQHF | TGTGCCAGCAGTCCCGGGACAGGGAATCAGCCCCAGCATTTT
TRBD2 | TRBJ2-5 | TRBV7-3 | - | CASSLMAGGTETQYF | TGTGCCAGCAGCTTAATGGCGGGGGGTACTGAGACCCAGTACTTC
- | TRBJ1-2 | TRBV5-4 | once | CASSLGPANYGYTF | TGTGCCAGCAGCTTGGGGCCCGCTAACTATGGCTACACCTTC
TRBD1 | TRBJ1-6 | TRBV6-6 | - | CASRGDRPNSPLHF | TGTGCCAGCAGAGGGGACAGACCTAATTCACCCCTCCACTTT
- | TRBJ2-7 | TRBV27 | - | CASSSTGSSYEQYF | TGTGCCAGCAGTTCGACGGGGAGCTCCTACGAGCAGTACTTC
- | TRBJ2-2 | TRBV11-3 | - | CASSPFRGSLTRTGELFF | TGTGCCAGCAGCCCTTTTAGGGGTTCACTCACTCGCACCGGGGAGCTGTTTTTT
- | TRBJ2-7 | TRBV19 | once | CASSIDIVRYEQYF | TGTGCCAGTAGTATAGATATCGTCCGCTACGAGCAGTACTTC
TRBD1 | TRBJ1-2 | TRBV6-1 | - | CASRTDRGDYGYTF | TGTGCCAGCAGAACCGACAGGGGGGACTATGGCTACACCTTC
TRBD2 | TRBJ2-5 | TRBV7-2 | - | CASSSQGGGQETQYF | TGTGCCAGCAGCTCTCAGGGCGGGGGCCAAGAGACCCAGTACTTC
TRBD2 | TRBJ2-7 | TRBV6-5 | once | CASSSGGVYEQYF | TGTGCCAGCAGTTCCGGGGGGGTCTACGAGCAGTACTTC
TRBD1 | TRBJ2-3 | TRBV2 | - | CASSENRGTGTDTQYF | TGTGCCAGCAGTGAGAACAGGGGCACCGGCACAGATACGCAGTATTTT
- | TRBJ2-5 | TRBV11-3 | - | CASSFGETQYF | TGTGCCAGCAGCTTCGGAGAGACCCAGTACTTC
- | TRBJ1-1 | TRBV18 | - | CASSPLLDTEAFF | TGTGCCAGCTCACCACTTCTAGACACTGAAGCTTTCTTT
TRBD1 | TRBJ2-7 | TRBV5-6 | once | CASSASDRGHYEQYF | TGTGCCAGCAGCGCGAGCGACAGGGGGCACTACGAGCAGTACTTC
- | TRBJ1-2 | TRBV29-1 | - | CSGGGPNNYGYTF | TGCAGCGGGGGGGGACCGAATAACTATGGCTACACCTTC
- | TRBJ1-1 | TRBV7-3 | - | CASSTLNTEAFF | TGTGCCAGCAGCACTTTAAACACTGAAGCTTTCTTT
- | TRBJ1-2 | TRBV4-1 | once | CASSQPGEGVNYGYTF | TGCGCCAGCAGCCAACCGGGGGAAGGAGTTAACTATGGCTACACCTTC
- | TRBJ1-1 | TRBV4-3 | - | CASSQDVRGTEAFF | TGCGCCAGCAGCCAAGATGTAAGGGGCACTGAAGCTTTCTTT
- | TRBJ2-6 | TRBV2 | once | CASSDLVKASGANVLTF | TGTGCCAGCAGTGATCTCGTAAAAGCCTCTGGGGCCAACGTCCTGACTTTC
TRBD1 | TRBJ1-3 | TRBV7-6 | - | CASSNRGSSGNTIYF | TGTGCCAGCAGCAACAGGGGCTCCTCTGGAAACACCATATATTTT
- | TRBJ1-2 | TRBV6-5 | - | CASRVRANYGYTF | TGTGCCAGCAGGGTGAGGGCTAACTATGGCTACACCTTC
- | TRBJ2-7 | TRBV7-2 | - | CASSQDRFAYEQYF | TGTGCCAGCAGCCAAGACAGGTTCGCCTACGAGCAGTACTTC
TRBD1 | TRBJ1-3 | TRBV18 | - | CASSPGTASGNTIYF | TGTGCCAGCTCACCGGGGACAGCCTCTGGAAACACCATATATTTT
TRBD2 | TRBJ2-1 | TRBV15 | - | CATSRGASGSGTYNEQFF | TGTGCCACCAGCAGAGGAGCTAGCGGGAGTGGGACCTACAATGAGCAGTTCTTC
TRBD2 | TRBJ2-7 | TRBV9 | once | CASSVGTSGGYEQYF | TGTGCCAGCAGCGTAGGGACTAGCGGAGGATACGAGCAGTACTTC
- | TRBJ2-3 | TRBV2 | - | CASSERPATDTQYF | TGTGCCAGCAGTGAGAGGCCTGCCACAGATACGCAGTATTTT
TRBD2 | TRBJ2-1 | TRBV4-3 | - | CASSQERICGRAPYNEQFF | TGCGCCAGCAGCCAAGAGCGTATTTGTGGGAGGGCACCCTACAATGAGCAGTTCTTC
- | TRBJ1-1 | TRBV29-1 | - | CSVEPRRLEAFF | TGCAGCGTTGAACCCCGAAGACTGGAGGCTTTCTTT
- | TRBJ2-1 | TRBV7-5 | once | CVRSKGLAGENEQFF | TGTGTCAGAAGCAAGGGACTAGCGGGAGAGAATGAGCAGTTCTTC
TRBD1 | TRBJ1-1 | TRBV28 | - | CAALVLGQGNTEAFF | TGTGCCGCGCTTGTGCTGGGACAGGGGAACACTGAAGCTTTCTTT
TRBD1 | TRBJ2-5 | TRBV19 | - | CASRYRGGQETQYF | TGTGCCAGTAGGTACAGGGGCGGACAAGAGACCCAGTACTTC
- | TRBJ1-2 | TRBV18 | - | CASLNRAGFLYGYTF | TGTGCCAGCCTAAACAGGGCTGGATTCCTCTATGGCTACACCTTC
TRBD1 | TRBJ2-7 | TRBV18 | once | CASSPSQTGLYEQYF | TGTGCCAGCTCACCTAGCCAGACAGGGTTGTACGAGCAGTACTTC
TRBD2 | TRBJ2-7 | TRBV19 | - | CASSRGLAATYEQYF | TGTGCCAGTAGTCGGGGACTAGCGGCGACCTACGAGCAGTACTTC
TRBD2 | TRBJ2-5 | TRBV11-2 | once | CASSLGLAEETQYF | TGTGCCAGCAGCTTAGGACTAGCGGAAGAGACCCAGTACTTC
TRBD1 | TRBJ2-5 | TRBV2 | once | CASSQDRPMKAQYF | TGTGCCAGCAGCCAGGACAGGCCAATGAAGGCCCAGTACTTC
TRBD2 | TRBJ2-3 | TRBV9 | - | CASSVDISGGYTDTQYF | TGTGCCAGCAGCGTAGATATTAGCGGGGGATACACAGATACGCAGTATTTT
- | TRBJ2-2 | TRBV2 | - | CASSGAGGFNTGELFF | TGTGCCAGCAGTGGGGCAGGGGGGTTTAACACCGGGGAGCTGTTTTTT
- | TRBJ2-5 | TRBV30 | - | CAWRGLTGTPQETQYF | TGTGCCTGGAGAGGCTTGACAGGGACTCCTCAAGAGACCCAGTACTTC
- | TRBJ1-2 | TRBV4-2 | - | CASSQVNNGLGYTF | TGTGCCAGCAGCCAAGTAAATAATGGACTTGGCTACACCTTC
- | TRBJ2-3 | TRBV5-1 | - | CASSLAIRGVSTDTQYF | TGCGCCAGCAGCTTGGCCATCAGGGGGGTGAGCACAGATACGCAGTATTTT
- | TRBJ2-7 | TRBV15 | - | CATSSRDSHYEQYF | TGTGCCACCAGCAGCAGGGATTCCCACTACGAGCAGTACTTC
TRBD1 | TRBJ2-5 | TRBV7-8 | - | CASSFGTGSETQYF | TGTGCCAGCAGCTTCGGGACAGGGTCAGAGACCCAGTACTTC
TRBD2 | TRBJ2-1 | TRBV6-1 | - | CASSESEAGEKFF | TGTGCCAGCAGTGAAAGTGAGGCGGGAGAGAAGTTCTTC
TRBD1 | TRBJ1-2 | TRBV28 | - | CASSLPLTGNYGYTF | TGTGCCAGCAGTTTACCTTTGACAGGGAACTATGGCTACACCTTC
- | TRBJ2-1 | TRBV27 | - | CASRPNRGGGFENEQFF | TGTGCCAGCAGGCCGAATAGGGGGGGTGGGTTTGAGAATGAGCAGTTCTTC
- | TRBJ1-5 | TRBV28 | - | CASSSTESNQPQHF | TGTGCCAGCAGTTCTACTGAAAGCAATCAGCCCCAGCATTTT
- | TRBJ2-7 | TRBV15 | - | CATSDRLLRGYEQYF | TGTGCCACCAGCGACCGACTCTTGCGGGGTTACGAGCAGTACTTC
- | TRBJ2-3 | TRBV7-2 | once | CASSPGTSTDTQYF | TGTGCCAGCAGCCCCGGGACAAGCACAGATACGCAGTATTTT
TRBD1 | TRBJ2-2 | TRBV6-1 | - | CASLTGGWTGELFF | TGTGCCAGCCTGACAGGGGGCTGGACCGGGGAGCTGTTTTTT
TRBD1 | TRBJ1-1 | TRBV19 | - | CASSIGTGIGNTEAFF | TGTGCCAGTAGTATAGGGACAGGGATCGGGAACACTGAAGCTTTCTTT
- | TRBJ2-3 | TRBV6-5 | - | CASSFGGRADTQYF | TGTGCCAGCAGCTTCGGGGGGCGGGCAGATACGCAGTATTTT